This TCR beta chain emerged from a study of blood T cell repertoires in COVID-19. Study-level background: The United States, Italy and Spain were the sources of the acute and convalescent COVID-19 samples.

Profiled with immunoSEQ multiplex PCR; TCRdb holds only in-frame clones, not every one. The sample has some 150,000 clones, roughly four fifths seen once; the top ten hold less than 4%. The CDR3 runs to 10 residues. CDR1 is WNHNN and CDR2 is SYGVQD in the germline V gene (reference sequence). V was pared by 6 bases and J by 13 bases, with 6 bases of the junction left unmatched. V gene TRBV10-1 combines with J gene TRBJ2-7; 7 bases line up with TRBD2. This clonotype was sampled from an older woman with acute or convalescent COVID-19. The sample comprised peripheral blood. CDR3 sequence: CASRWGRGYF. For the CDR3, the DNA is TGCGCCAGCAGATGGGGGAGGGGATACTTC.